This TCR beta chain is drawn from a study of CD8 T cells in Susac syndrome (dated by TCRdb to about 2019). Regarding the research as a whole: The study used repertoire sequencing to test whether antigen drove CD8+ T cell activation and differentiation in Susac syndrome. The clonality of the CD8+ T cell repertoire was compared across around twelve healthy donors, around 14 Susac syndrome patients and about 16 multiple sclerosis patients.

Peripheral blood CD8+ and CD4+ T cells from healthy donors, Susac syndrome patients and multiple sclerosis patients were profiled by high-throughput TCR beta sequencing. Multiple sclerosis controls were treatment-naive patients with stable or active relapsing-remitting disease fulfilling revised McDonald criteria. Bulk CD8+ and CD4+ T cells were purified magnetically by negative isolation, whereas CD8+ TEMRA cells were enriched by FACS. Blood was drawn into EDTA tubes, processed within 24 hours, and PBMCs were isolated by density gradient centrifugation. PBMCs intended for TCR sequencing were cryopreserved in liquid nitrogen and were subsequently thawed in a 37 degrees C water bath. The sorted or isolated CD4+, CD8+ and CD8+ TEMRA cells had a purity of 90% or higher. Overall study outcomes, separate from this receptor: The number of individuals in the TCR sequencing and HLA analysis was acknowledged as relatively small.

Clipping removes 4 bases from V and 7 bases from J, with 6 as the unmatched junction base count. Its CDR3 holds 14 amino acids, cysteine through phenylalanine. Kept here is only the CDR3 DNA, which spans 42 bases and is read in frame from base 1. RNA was extracted with the RNeasy kit and 0.5 to 1 ug was reverse transcribed using random hexamers. The immunoSEQ multiplex PCR assay, covering 54 Vbeta and 13 Jbeta segments, was used to amplify TCR beta CDR3 regions. Bias from PCR amplification was corrected by using a synthetic template baseline for primer optimization and for computational correction. As for how the authors treated the data: Reads were annotated to V, D and J genes per IMGT and analyzed with immunoSEQ Analyzer, keeping only productive sequences. To calculate clonality, Shannon entropy was normalized by log2 of the number of productive unique sequences and then subtracted from one. Public and private clones were assessed among the 100 most prevalent clones of each patient and control. Susac-specific clones were defined as absent from healthy and MS cohorts, around 980 published viral clones and other ImmuneACCESS disease sequences. TCRdb ran its own pipeline on the public reads, namely fastp trimming at Q25 and MiXCR clone calling, and kept in-frame beta chains. Each CDR3 protein appears once, grouped with its most common genes and DNA. TCRdb's processing, not the authors', yielded these V and J calls. The sample table holds 400,000 or so distinct CDR3 sequences, of which roughly 85% were seen once. Approximately 0.12% of the sample is taken by the ten largest.

With regard to this clonotype: It has no known antigen specificity. No much larger clonotype is one base removed from it; base qualities were not supplied.

Sequencing was carried out using CD8+ T cells from PBMCs. This clonotype was sampled from a human donor with multiple sclerosis. The chain couples TRBV12-3 or TRBV12-4 to TRBJ1-4, with 7 bases in between that match TRBD1. The CDR3 has the sequence CASSYTGVGEKLFF. The nucleotide sequence reads TGTGCCAGCAGTTACACAGGGGTGGGTGAAAAACTGTTTTTT.